These T cell receptor beta chains were read from a single sample in a study of Graves' ophthalmopathy and Graves' hyperthyroidism. TCRdb recomputed calls from the multiplex PCR reads with MiXCR, one row per CDR3 protein. The top ten clones hold over 9% of a sample with 350,000 or so distinct CDR3 sequences, around a sixth of them seen once. The sequencing input was peripheral blood. The receptors here all came from an adult man with Graves' ophthalmopathy. Both conserved end residues are part of each CDR3. A D gene is named only where the DNA matches it firmly. Some rows have no size entry. The others give once, few or many, or a class for an expanded clone.

v_call	clone_size	j_call	d_call	cdr3_aa	cdr3_nt
TRBV11-2	many	TRBJ2-7	-	CASSMGDRTGLDEQYF	TGTGCCAGCAGCATGGGTGACAGGACGGGTCTGGACGAGCAGTACTTC
TRBV20-1	many	TRBJ2-7	TRBD2	CSARTPSGSSYEQYF	TGCAGTGCTCGCACCCCTAGCGGGAGCTCCTACGAGCAGTACTTC
TRBV6-2/TRBV6-3	-	TRBJ1-1	-	CASSWEQVEAFF	TGTGCCAGCAGCTGGGAACAGGTAGAAGCTTTCTTT
TRBV18	many	TRBJ1-1	-	CASSPGVVTEAFF	TGTGCCAGCTCACCAGGGGTTGTCACTGAAGCTTTCTTT
TRBV28	many	TRBJ2-7	-	CASSQRKAYEQYF	TGTGCCAGCTCCCAACGGAAGGCCTACGAGCAGTACTTC
TRBV6-1	many	TRBJ1-2	-	CASSGYPGGYTF	TGTGCCAGCAGTGGTTACCCTGGTGGCTACACCTTC
TRBV28	many	TRBJ1-1	TRBD1	CASSLLGTGGTNTEAFF	TGTGCCAGCAGTTTATTAGGGACAGGGGGAACGAACACTGAAGCTTTCTTT
TRBV4-3	many	TRBJ1-5	-	CASSQNRAQPQHF	TGCGCCAGCAGCCAAAACAGGGCCCAGCCCCAGCATTTT
TRBV5-1	-	TRBJ2-6	TRBD1	CASSLDRGAGANVLTF	TGCGCCAGCAGCTTAGACAGGGGGGCCGGGGCCAACGTCCTGACTTTC
TRBV12-3/TRBV12-4	many	TRBJ1-5	-	CASSLHWQLGNQPQHF	TGTGCCAGCAGCCTTCATTGGCAGCTAGGCAATCAGCCCCAGCATTTT
TRBV18	many	TRBJ2-5	-	CASSPAGSETQYF	TGTGCCAGCTCACCGGCGGGGAGTGAGACCCAGTACTTC
TRBV24-1	many	TRBJ1-2	-	CATSALGYGYTF	TGTGCCACCAGTGCGTTGGGCTATGGCTACACCTTC
TRBV6-2/TRBV6-3	-	TRBJ2-7	-	CASSYRKGTSYEQYF	TGTGCCAGCAGCTACCGAAAGGGGACGTCCTACGAGCAGTACTTC
TRBV20-1	many	TRBJ2-7	-	CSASRVRDEQYF	TGCAGTGCTAGTAGGGTACGGGACGAGCAGTACTTC
TRBV5-1	-	TRBJ1-2	-	CASSPPQGDHGYIF	TGCGCCAGCAGCCCCCCGCAGGGTGACCATGGCTACATCTTC
TRBV10-3	many	TRBJ2-2	-	CAISEWQAPSGELFF	TGTGCCATCAGTGAGTGGCAGGCGCCGTCCGGGGAGCTGTTTTTT
TRBV7-8	many	TRBJ2-3	-	CASSPADTQYF	TGTGCCAGCAGCCCCGCGGATACGCAGTATTTT
TRBV4-1	many	TRBJ1-2	-	CASSQWGLSRGANYGYTF	TGCGCCAGCAGCCAATGGGGCCTCTCGCGGGGCGCCAACTATGGCTACACCTTC
TRBV28	many	TRBJ1-1	-	CASSFRRGSEAFF	TGTGCCAGCAGTTTCAGGAGGGGTTCTGAAGCTTTCTTT
TRBV27	-	TRBJ2-7	TRBD2	CASTPSPGGPDEQYF	TGTGCCAGCACCCCCTCTCCGGGAGGGCCCGACGAGCAGTACTTC
TRBV6-1	many	TRBJ1-1	-	CASSVREPAFF	TGTGCCAGCAGTGTCAGGGAGCCGGCTTTCTTT
TRBV6-1	many	TRBJ1-1	TRBD1	CASTRDSVNTEAFF	TGTGCCAGCACCCGGGACAGCGTGAACACTGAAGCTTTCTTT
TRBV6-5	many	TRBJ2-5	TRBD1	CASSYGDSTEETQYF	TGTGCCAGCAGTTACGGGGACAGTACCGAAGAGACCCAGTACTTC
TRBV29-1	many	TRBJ1-5	-	CSACFPGEDNQPQHF	TGCAGCGCATGCTTTCCGGGGGAGGACAATCAGCCCCAGCATTTT
TRBV11-2	many	TRBJ2-7	TRBD1	CASSLEYGTGLFYEQYF	TGTGCCAGCAGCTTAGAATACGGGACAGGGTTGTTTTACGAGCAGTACTTC
TRBV6-5	many	TRBJ2-5	TRBD1	CASRGTGGAGETQYF	TGTGCCAGCAGGGGGACAGGGGGCGCCGGGGAGACCCAGTACTTC
TRBV6-2/TRBV6-3	many	TRBJ2-7	TRBD1	CASSYGQGGYEQYF	TGTGCCAGCAGTTACGGACAGGGCGGCTACGAGCAGTACTTC
TRBV20-1	many	TRBJ1-6	TRBD1	CSARDIQGFHSPLHF	TGCAGTGCTAGAGACATACAGGGGTTTCATTCACCCCTCCACTTT
TRBV6-5	many	TRBJ1-5	-	CASRGIREPQHF	TGTGCCAGCAGGGGGATAAGGGAGCCCCAGCATTTT
TRBV6-5	-	TRBJ2-7	-	CASRYRVGGSYEQYF	TGTGCCAGCAGATACAGGGTCGGGGGCTCCTACGAGCAGTACTTC
TRBV12-3/TRBV12-4	many	TRBJ1-1	TRBD1	CATRQGLNTEAFF	TGTGCCACCCGACAGGGGTTGAACACTGAAGCTTTCTTT
TRBV2	many	TRBJ2-5	-	CASRGGTETQYF	TGTGCCAGCAGAGGGGGGACGGAGACCCAGTACTTC
TRBV3-1	many	TRBJ1-1	TRBD1	CASSQGELGTGGAAFF	TGTGCCAGCAGCCAAGGGGAGTTAGGGACAGGAGGGGCAGCTTTCTTT
TRBV6-5	-	TRBJ2-5	-	CASSYLGGTRAETQYF	TGTGCCAGCAGTTACTTGGGGGGTACCCGGGCAGAGACCCAGTACTTC
TRBV6-1	many	TRBJ1-6	-	CASTQDLDSPLHF	TGTGCCAGCACCCAGGATTTGGATTCACCCCTCCACTTT
TRBV7-2	once	TRBJ1-1	-	CASRRLTGNTEAFF	TGTGCCAGCAGACGTCTGACAGGGAACACTGAAGCTTTCTTT
TRBV6-1	-	TRBJ1-2	-	CAIPTGKDYGYTF	TGTGCCATCCCAACAGGGAAGGACTATGGCTACACCTTC
TRBV6-1	many	TRBJ1-5	TRBD1	CASSGGTGHNQPQHF	TGTGCCAGCAGTGGGGGGACAGGGCACAATCAGCCCCAGCATTTT
TRBV6-5	-	TRBJ1-1	TRBD1	CASSYSQGVTEAFF	TGTGCCAGCAGTTACTCACAGGGGGTCACTGAAGCTTTCTTT
TRBV2	-	TRBJ2-7	TRBD1	CASRSASGTGAYEQYF	TGTGCCAGCAGGTCTGCTTCCGGGACAGGGGCCTACGAGCAGTACTTC
TRBV30	many	TRBJ2-5	TRBD2	CAWSVFSGSETQYF	TGTGCCTGGAGTGTGTTTAGCGGGAGCGAGACCCAGTACTTC
TRBV11-1	-	TRBJ2-7	-	CASSPTPPLLESYEQYF	TGTGCCAGCAGCCCGACACCCCCGTTGTTAGAATCCTACGAGCAGTACTTC
TRBV6-5	many	TRBJ2-5	-	CASSYWGETQYF	TGTGCCAGCAGTTACTGGGGAGAGACCCAGTACTTC
TRBV5-1	many	TRBJ1-1	-	CASSLGGAEDTEAFF	TGCGCCAGCAGCTTGGGGGGGGCCGAGGACACTGAAGCTTTCTTT
TRBV5-1	many	TRBJ1-5	-	CASSSGRTSSNQPQHF	TGCGCCAGCAGCTCGGGACGGACCTCGAGCAATCAGCCCCAGCATTTT
TRBV6-2/TRBV6-3	few	TRBJ1-5	-	CASRLTGLSNQPQHF	TGTGCCAGCAGGCTTACAGGGTTGAGCAATCAGCCCCAGCATTTT
TRBV6-2/TRBV6-3	many	TRBJ1-5	TRBD1	CASRQGDYSNQPQHF	TGTGCCAGCAGACAGGGGGATTATAGCAATCAGCCCCAGCATTTT
TRBV19	many	TRBJ1-5	TRBD1	CASSIDRVIQPQHF	TGTGCCAGTAGTATTGACAGGGTGATTCAGCCCCAGCATTTT
TRBV6-1	many	TRBJ2-5	-	CASSEALWAGRETQYF	TGTGCCAGCAGTGAAGCGCTTTGGGCAGGGCGCGAGACCCAGTACTTC
TRBV19	-	TRBJ2-7	TRBD2	CASSTLAGGPYEQCF	TGTGCCAGTAGTACTCTAGCGGGAGGGCCATACGAGCAGTGCTTC
TRBV6-1	-	TRBJ2-5	TRBD2	CASSRSVGGETQYF	TGTGCCAGCAGTAGAAGCGTGGGGGGGGAGACCCAGTACTTC
TRBV5-1	many	TRBJ2-1	TRBD2	CASSPTSGRSYNEQFF	TGCGCCAGCAGCCCTACTAGCGGGAGGTCCTACAATGAGCAGTTCTTC
TRBV10-3	many	TRBJ1-1	-	CAISGTGNTEAFF	TGTGCCATCAGCGGGACGGGGAACACTGAAGCTTTCTTT
TRBV5-1	-	TRBJ1-2	TRBD1	CASSPSGTGTNYGYTF	TGCGCCAGCAGCCCTTCGGGGACAGGGACGAACTATGGCTACACCTTC
TRBV12-3/TRBV12-4	many	TRBJ1-1	-	CASSSTGTRGAEAFF	TGTGCCAGCAGTTCCACCGGGACACGTGGCGCTGAAGCTTTCTTT
TRBV7-2	-	TRBJ1-5	-	CASSLAFKQPQHF	TGTGCCAGCAGCTTAGCGTTCAAGCAGCCCCAGCATTTT
TRBV27	many	TRBJ1-1	-	CASSWSGYTEAFF	TGTGCCAGCAGTTGGAGTGGGTACACTGAAGCTTTCTTT
TRBV20-1	many	TRBJ1-2	-	CSATRTAPNYGYTF	TGCAGTGCTACCCGGACAGCTCCTAACTATGGCTACACCTTC
TRBV7-3	many	TRBJ2-7	-	CASSLGGGPFYEQYF	TGTGCCAGCAGCTTAGGCGGAGGGCCTTTTTACGAGCAGTACTTC
TRBV5-1	many	TRBJ2-1	TRBD2	CASSLTSGSYNEQFF	TGCGCCAGCAGCCTGACTAGCGGCTCCTACAATGAGCAGTTCTTC